These 30 T cell receptor beta chains originate from one sample sequenced in a study of blood T cell repertoires in COVID-19. The data were produced by immunoSEQ multiplex PCR, yet TCRdb's version contains in-frame clones alone and is incomplete. The sample holds around 190,000 clones, about 90% seen once. The sample taken for sequencing was PBMCs or T cells enriched from blood (not recorded which). These receptors were obtained from a woman in her late teens or twenties who had recovered from COVID-19.

This clone was picked up a small number of times. The chain is built from TRBV14 and TRBJ2-1, with 11 bases identical to TRBD1. The J segment lost 8 bases and the V segment lost 8 bases, leaving 14 bases of the junction unmatched. Germline CDR1 is SGHDN and CDR2 is FVKESK. The CDR3 runs 16 residues. For the CDR3, the DNA is TGTGCCAGCTGCCTCGTGGGGACAGGGGGGAGACATGAGCAGTTCTTC. Amino acids: CASCLVGTGGRHEQFF.

J is TRBJ2-5 and V is TRBV12-3 or TRBV12-4, with a weak D call TRBD1 (5 bases). V lost 6 bases and J 3 bases, leaving 11 bases between the germline ends. This CDR3 has 13 residues. As DNA, the CDR3 is TGTGCCAGCAGCTCCCAGGGTAAAGAGACCCAGTACTTC. It translates to CASSSQGKETQYF.

J is TRBJ2-7 and V is TRBV6-2 or TRBV6-3; D perhaps matches TRBD1 (6 bases). Trimming stripped 5 bases from V and 0 bases from J, with 14 bases between. Germline values: CDR1 MNHEY, CDR2 SVGEGT. The CDR3 sequence is 15 residues long. As DNA, the CDR3 is TGTGCCAGCAGTCCAGACAGGCCCAGCTCCTACGAGCAGTACTTC. Its translation: CASSPDRPSSYEQYF.

Only one count was recorded for this clone. CDR3 coding DNA: TGTGCCAGCAGCTTGTCGACTAGCGTTTACAATGAGCAGTTCTTC. This translates into CASSLSTSVYNEQFF. The rearrangement links TRBV7-2 to TRBJ2-1; 8 nucleotides agree with TRBD2. Germline CDR1 SGHTA, CDR2 FQGNSA. V dropped 3 bases and J dropped 4; count of bases not matched to a gene: 5. This CDR3 region has 15 residues.

The chain has TRBV2 and TRBJ1-2; 8 bases are a match to TRBD1. This CDR3 spans 15 amino acids. Germline V lookup: CDR1 SNHLY, CDR2 FYNNEI. V gave up 5 bases and J gave up 3 bases; unmatched junction bases: 8. The CDR3 is CASSSADRVYYGYTF. Written as DNA, the CDR3 is TGTGCCAGCAGTTCTGCGGACAGGGTCTACTATGGCTACACCTTC.

V gene TRBV7-2 combines with J gene TRBJ2-1; no definite D call. The CDR3 is made up of 16 amino acids. Germline assignment: CDR1 SGHTA and CDR2 FQGNSA. Trimming shortened V by 1 base and J by 5 bases, and 15 bases separated the two germline ends. CDR3 amino acids: CASSLVALLPNNEQFF. CDR3 in DNA: TGTGCCAGCAGCTTAGTCGCACTACTACCAAACAATGAGCAGTTCTTC.

The chain combines TRBV7-2 with TRBJ1-4, with D maybe TRBD1 (6 bases). CDR3 length: 14 residues. The V end was cut by 3 bases, the J end by 8 bases, with 13 bases between. The germline V gene encodes CDR1 SGHTA and CDR2 FQGNSA. This CDR3 reads CASSFTGLGEKLFF. The CDR3 DNA sequence: TGTGCCAGCAGCTTTACAGGGTTAGGCGAAAAACTGTTTTTT.

The J gene is TRBJ2-1, the V gene TRBV6-4, with 8 bases lining up with TRBD2. V dropped 7 bases and J dropped 0; count of bases not matched to a gene: 11. Germline values: CDR1 MRHNA, CDR2 SNTAGT. This CDR3 is built from 17 residues. DNA of the CDR3: TGTGCCAGCATTGAGCGGGAGTTTTCGGCCTCCTACAATGAGCAGTTCTTC. It specifies CASIEREFSASYNEQFF.

The chain carries TRBV24-1 and TRBJ1-6; 9 bases line up with TRBD1. Trimming took 2 bases from V and 0 from J; bases not matched to a gene: 4. From germline, CDR1 is KGHDR and CDR2 SFDVKD. There are 18 residues in the CDR3. In DNA form, the CDR3 reads TGTGCCACCAGTGATTGGACAGGGGTTAGCTCCTATAATTCACCCCTCCACTTT. This gives the protein CATSDWTGVSSYNSPLHF.

The genes are TRBV12-5 and TRBJ1-1, with D unresolved. CDR1 LGHNT and CDR2 FRNRAP come from the germline V gene. The CDR3 contains 14 residues. Trimming removed 5 bases at V and 1 base at J, with 11 bases between. CDR3 sequence (DNA): TGTGCTAGTGGTCCGGGTACCCAGAACACTGAAGCTTTCTTT. Amino acid sequence: CASGPGTQNTEAFF.

The chain joins TRBV5-1 to TRBJ1-1, with D uncertain. Per germline, CDR1 SGHRS and CDR2 YFSETQ. Deletions cut 2 bases from V and 0 bases from J, with 8 bases between. CDR3 length equals 14 residues. CDR3 region: CASSFDSLNTEAFF. CDR3 DNA: TGCGCCAGCAGCTTTGACTCTTTGAACACTGAAGCTTTCTTT.

This clone showed up just once. V usage is TRBV6-5 and J usage is TRBJ2-7; TRBD1 agrees at 9 bases. Unmatched junction bases numbered 2, after V lost 0 bases and J lost 2 bases. CDR3 length equals 15 residues. Germline V gene lookup returns CDR1 MNHEY and CDR2 SVGAGI. This chain's CDR3 is CASSYSGQGTYEQYF. In DNA form, the CDR3 reads TGTGCCAGCAGTTACTCGGGACAGGGTACCTACGAGCAGTACTTC.

The rearrangement uses TRBV12-2 and TRBJ2-5; the D call in the table, TRBD2, was not verified against the DNA. TRBV12-2 is assigned pseudogene status. The CDR3 sequence is 18 residues long. CDR3 sequence: CASRLVGRTSGRQETQYF. Here the CDR3 DNA reads TGTGCAAGTCGCTTAGTGGGGAGGACTAGCGGGAGACAAGAGACCCAGTACTTC.

This clone has just one count. The V call is TRBV2, the J call TRBJ2-1, with D possibly matching TRBD2 (5 bases). The CDR3 is 14 residues long. Germline V lookup: CDR1 SNHLY, CDR2 FYNNEI. Trimming pared 8 bases from V and 1 base from J, leaving 12 bases between. Written as DNA, the CDR3 is TGTGCCAGCGTGTTGGAGGATTCCTACAATGAGCAGTTCTTC. It specifies CASVLEDSYNEQFF.

This rearrangement joins TRBV4-1 to TRBJ2-7; 8 bases agree with TRBD1. This CDR3 region has 17 residues. Germline loops: CDR1 MGHRA, CDR2 YSYEKL. V trimming: 6 bases; J trimming: 0 bases; junction bases outside the gene matches: 13. The CDR3: CASSLSLTGGSSYEQYF. The DNA of the CDR3 is TGCGCCAGCAGTCTAAGCTTAACAGGGGGGAGCTCCTACGAGCAGTACTTC.

V gene TRBV7-9 combines with J gene TRBJ1-5; possible D gene TRBD1, 5 bases. The CDR3 has 13 amino acids. V was shortened by 5 bases and J by 5 bases, with 10 bases between the two germline ends. CDR1 is SEHNR and CDR2 is FQNEAQ in the germline V gene (reference sequence). The CDR3 DNA reads TGTGCCAGCAGCAAAACGGGGGATCAGCCCCAGCATTTT. Translating gives CASSKTGDQPQHF. Full variable domain (outside the CDR3, taken from reference TRBV7-9 and TRBJ1-5): DTGVSQNPRHKITKRGQNVTFRCDPISEHNRLYWYRQTLGQGPEFLTYFQNEAQLEKSRLLSDRFSAERPKGSFSTLEIQRTEQGDSAMYLCASSKTGDQPQHFGDGTRLSIL.

J is TRBJ2-5 and V is TRBV6-2 or TRBV6-3, with 7 nucleotides matching TRBD2. The V gene end was trimmed by 3 bases and the J gene end by 5 bases; junction bases not matched to a gene: 9. The CDR3 runs 15 residues. Per germline, CDR1 MNHEY and CDR2 SVGEGT. CDR3 region: CASSYSPSGVETQYF. CDR3 DNA sequence: TGTGCCAGCAGTTATTCCCCCAGCGGGGTCGAGACCCAGTACTTC.

This chain links TRBV18 with TRBJ2-7, with TRBD1 as a possible D gene (6 bases). V was trimmed by 3 bases and J by 2 bases, leaving 20 bases between them. Germline loops: CDR1 KGHSH, CDR2 LQKENI. This CDR3 spans 17 amino acids. The CDR3 spells CASSPRVVPGAPYEQYF. In DNA, the CDR3 is TGTGCCAGCTCACCCCGCGTCGTGCCAGGGGCGCCCTACGAGCAGTACTTC.

The V call is TRBV25-1, the J call TRBJ1-1; D uncertain. V lost 4 bases and J 1 base, leaving 4 bases between the germline ends. CDR1 is MGHDK and CDR2 is SYGVNS in the germline V gene. This CDR3 comprises 12 residues. The CDR3 DNA is TGTGCCAGCAGTGCTTGGAACACTGAAGCTTTCTTT. Amino acid sequence: CASSAWNTEAFF.

This clone was seen a single time. This chain joins TRBV7-9 and TRBJ1-5; maybe TRBD1 (5 bases). This CDR3 spans 13 amino acids. The germline CDR1 and CDR2 sequences are SEHNR and FQNEAQ (reference sequence). V lost 4 bases, J lost 12 bases, and 16 bases lay in between. The DNA of the CDR3 is TGTGCCAGCAGCTCGTCGGGACTCCAGGGCCAGCATTTT. Translating gives CASSSSGLQGQHF.

The rearrangement links TRBV3-1 (or the pseudogene TRBV3-2) to TRBJ2-5, with 8 nucleotides matching TRBD2. J lost 3 bases, V lost 9 bases, and 12 bases had no gene match. Per germline, CDR1 LGHDT and CDR2 YNNKEL (reference sequence). CDR3 length: 15 amino acids. As DNA, the CDR3 is TGTGCCAGTCGAGGACTAGCCACTTCCGAAGAGACCCAGTACTTC. This codes for CASRGLATSEETQYF.

This chain joins TRBV7-8 and TRBJ2-7; TRBD2 agrees at 9 bases. J was trimmed by 0 bases and V by 0 bases; bases with no gene match: 3. This CDR3 has 16 residues. Looked up from germline, CDR1 is SGHVS and CDR2 is FQNEAQ. CDR3 loop: CASSLAFSGSSYEQYF. In DNA form, the CDR3 reads TGTGCCAGCAGCTTAGCCTTTAGCGGGAGCTCCTACGAGCAGTACTTC.

The chain uses TRBV11-3 and TRBJ2-7; 7 nucleotides match TRBD1. CDR3 length: 15 residues. V lost 5 bases, J lost 2 bases, and 9 bases stayed unmatched. The V gene's germline CDR1 is SGHNT and CDR2 YENEEA. Here the CDR3 DNA reads TGTGCCAGCAGCCTGCGGACCGGGACAGCCTACGAGCAGTACTTC. Its translation: CASSLRTGTAYEQYF.

V is TRBV9 and J is TRBJ2-4; 11 bases map to TRBD2. CDR1 is SGDLS and CDR2 is YYNGEE in the germline V gene. The CDR3 length is 14 residues. With V trimmed by 4 bases and J by 8 bases, 5 bases remained unmatched. For the CDR3, the DNA is TGTGCCAGCAGCATGACTAGCGGGACGGACATTCAGTACTTC. It is translated as CASSMTSGTDIQYF.

The chain is built from TRBV10-3 and TRBJ2-7; tentative D call: TRBD2 (6 bases). The CDR3 has 17 residues. Germline CDR1 ENHRY, CDR2 SYGVKD. With 2 bases removed from V and 0 bases from J, the gap between germline ends came to 17 bases. In DNA form, the CDR3 reads TGTGCCATCAGTGAGGGTTTCGGCGGGGCTAGCTCCTACGAGCAGTACTTC. It yields the protein CAISEGFGGASSYEQYF.

The chain has TRBV28 and TRBJ2-1; 9 bases fit TRBD1. CDR3 length: 17 residues. The germline V gene encodes CDR1 MDHEN and CDR2 SYDVKM. V was pared by 5 bases and J by 7 bases, with 15 bases of the junction left unmatched. The CDR3 here is CASSPLKGQGGSNEQFF. The CDR3, as DNA: TGTGCCAGCAGTCCGCTAAAGGGACAGGGTGGCTCAAATGAGCAGTTCTTC.

The chain has TRBV3-1 (or the pseudogene TRBV3-2) and TRBJ2-7; 10 bases line up with TRBD1. Germline V gives CDR1 LGHDT, CDR2 YNNKEL (reference sequence). The ends lost 3 bases at V and 7 bases at J; junction bases unmatched: 6. The CDR3 sequence is 14 residues long. DNA of the CDR3: TGTGCCAGCAGCCAGGGAAGGACAGGGGGTGAGCAGTACTTC. This sequence encodes CASSQGRTGGEQYF.

V and J are TRBV10-3 and TRBJ1-1; D is unclear. Deletions cut 9 bases from V and 1 base from J, with 12 bases between. Germline V CDR1 and CDR2: ENHRY, SYGVKD. This CDR3 comprises 13 residues. The CDR3 protein is CAIAAVENTEAFF. For the CDR3, the DNA is TGTGCCATTGCTGCCGTAGAGAACACTGAAGCTTTCTTT.

This clone has just a few counts. The rearrangement uses TRBV3-1 (or the pseudogene TRBV3-2) and TRBJ2-7; possibly TRBD1 for D (6 bases). Between the trimmed V and J ends, which lost 6 bases and 0 bases, there was a span of 15 bases. Germline V gives CDR1 LGHDT, CDR2 YNNKEL (reference sequence). The CDR3 has 15 residues. The CDR3 protein is CASSLGHPASYEQYF. CDR3 coding DNA: TGTGCCAGCAGTCTGGGACACCCAGCCTCCTACGAGCAGTACTTC.

This chain uses TRBV19 with TRBJ1-6; possible D gene TRBD1, 5 bases. This CDR3 has 16 residues. Trimming left V 3 bases short and J 4 bases short, with 13 bases between. Germline lookup yields CDR1 LNHDA and CDR2 SQIVND (reference sequence). In nucleotides, the CDR3 is TGTGCCAGTAGTATGTCGGCCGGGGGTTATAATTCACCCCTCCACTTT. Protein sequence: CASSMSAGGYNSPLHF.